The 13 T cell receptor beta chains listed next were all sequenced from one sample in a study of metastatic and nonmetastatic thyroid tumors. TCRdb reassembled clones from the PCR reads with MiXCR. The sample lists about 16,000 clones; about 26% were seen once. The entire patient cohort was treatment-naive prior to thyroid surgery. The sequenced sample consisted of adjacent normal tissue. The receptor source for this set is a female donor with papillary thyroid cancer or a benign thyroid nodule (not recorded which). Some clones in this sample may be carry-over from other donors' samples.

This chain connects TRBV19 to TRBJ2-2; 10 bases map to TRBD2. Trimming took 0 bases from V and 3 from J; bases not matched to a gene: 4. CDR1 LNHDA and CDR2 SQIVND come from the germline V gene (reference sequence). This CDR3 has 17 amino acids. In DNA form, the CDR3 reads TGTGCCAGTAGTATAGATGGTAGCGGGGGGCACACCGGGGAGCTGTTTTTT. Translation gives CASSIDGSGGHTGELFF.

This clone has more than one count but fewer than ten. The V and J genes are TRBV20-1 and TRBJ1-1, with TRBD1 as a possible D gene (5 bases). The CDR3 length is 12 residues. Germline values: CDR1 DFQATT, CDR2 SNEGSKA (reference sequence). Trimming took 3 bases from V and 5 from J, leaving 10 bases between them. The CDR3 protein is CSASLGTTEAFF. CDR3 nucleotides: TGCAGTGCTAGCCTAGGGACGACTGAAGCTTTCTTT.

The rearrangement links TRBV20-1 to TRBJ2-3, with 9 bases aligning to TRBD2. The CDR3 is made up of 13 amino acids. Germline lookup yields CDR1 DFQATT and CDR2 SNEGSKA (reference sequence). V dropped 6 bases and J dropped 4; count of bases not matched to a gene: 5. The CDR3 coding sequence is TGCAGTGCGGCGGGAGGGACCGCAGATACGCAGTATTTT. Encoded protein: CSAAGGTADTQYF.

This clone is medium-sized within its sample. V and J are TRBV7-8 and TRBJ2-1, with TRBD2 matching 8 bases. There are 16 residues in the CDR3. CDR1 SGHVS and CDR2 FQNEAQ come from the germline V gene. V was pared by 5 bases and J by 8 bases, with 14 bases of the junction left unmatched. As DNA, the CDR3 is TGTGCCAGCAGCACGGGGGGGGCGGGAGGTTGGGATGAGCAGTTCTTC. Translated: CASSTGGAGGWDEQFF.

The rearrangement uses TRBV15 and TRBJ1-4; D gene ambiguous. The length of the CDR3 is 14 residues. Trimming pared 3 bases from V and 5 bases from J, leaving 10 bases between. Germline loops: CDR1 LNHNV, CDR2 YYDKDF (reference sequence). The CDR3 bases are TGTGCCACCAGCAGTATGAGTAGGAATGAAAAACTGTTTTTT. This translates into CATSSMSRNEKLFF.

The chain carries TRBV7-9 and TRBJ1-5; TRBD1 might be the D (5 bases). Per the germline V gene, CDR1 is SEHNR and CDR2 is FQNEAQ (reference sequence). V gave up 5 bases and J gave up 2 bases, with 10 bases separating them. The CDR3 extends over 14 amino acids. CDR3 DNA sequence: TGTGCCAGCAGCACCACAGGACGCAATCAGCCCCAGCATTTT. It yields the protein CASSTTGRNQPQHF.

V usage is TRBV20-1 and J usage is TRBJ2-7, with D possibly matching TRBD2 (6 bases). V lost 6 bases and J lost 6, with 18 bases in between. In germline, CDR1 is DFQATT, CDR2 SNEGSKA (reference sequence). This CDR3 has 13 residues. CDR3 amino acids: CSATAGGAAEQYV. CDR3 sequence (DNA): TGCAGTGCGACGGCCGGGGGTGCGGCCGAGCAGTACGTC.

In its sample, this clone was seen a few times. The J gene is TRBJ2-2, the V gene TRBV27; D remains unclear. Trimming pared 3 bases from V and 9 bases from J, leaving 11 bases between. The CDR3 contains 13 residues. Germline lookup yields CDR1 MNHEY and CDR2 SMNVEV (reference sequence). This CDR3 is CASSFLINWELFF. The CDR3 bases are TGTGCCAGCAGTTTCTTGATTAACTGGGAGCTGTTTTTT.

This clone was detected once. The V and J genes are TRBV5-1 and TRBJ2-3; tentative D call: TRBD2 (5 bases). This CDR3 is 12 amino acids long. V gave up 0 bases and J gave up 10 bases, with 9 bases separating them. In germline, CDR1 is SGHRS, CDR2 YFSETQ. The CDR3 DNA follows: TGCGCCAGCAGCTTGGGGGAGTCGGCGCAGTATTTT. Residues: CASSLGESAQYF.

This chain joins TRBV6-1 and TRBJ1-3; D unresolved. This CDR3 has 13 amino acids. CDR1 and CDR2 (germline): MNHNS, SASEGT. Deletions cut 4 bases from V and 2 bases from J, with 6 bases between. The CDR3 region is CASSVVTGNTIYF. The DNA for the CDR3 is TGTGCCAGCAGTGTTGTTACTGGAAACACCATATATTTT.

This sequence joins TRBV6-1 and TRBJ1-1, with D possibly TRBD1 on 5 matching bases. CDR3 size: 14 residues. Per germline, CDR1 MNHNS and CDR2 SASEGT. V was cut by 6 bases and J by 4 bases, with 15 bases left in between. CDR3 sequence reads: CASRGKGSFTEAFF. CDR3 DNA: TGTGCCAGCAGGGGAAAGGGGAGTTTCACTGAAGCTTTCTTT.

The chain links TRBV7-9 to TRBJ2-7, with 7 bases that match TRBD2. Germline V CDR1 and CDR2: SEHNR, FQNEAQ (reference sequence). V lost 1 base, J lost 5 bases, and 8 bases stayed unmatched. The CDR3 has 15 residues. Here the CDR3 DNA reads TGTGCCAGCAGCTTAGAGCAGGGAGGGTTACACGAGCAGTACTTC. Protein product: CASSLEQGGLHEQYF.

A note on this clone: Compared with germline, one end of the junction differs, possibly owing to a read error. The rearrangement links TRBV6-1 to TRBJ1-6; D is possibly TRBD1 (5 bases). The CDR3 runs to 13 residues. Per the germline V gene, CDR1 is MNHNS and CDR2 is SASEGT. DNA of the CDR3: TGCGCCACCCTACGGGGGAATAATTCACCCCTCCACTTT. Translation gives CATLRGNNSPLHF.